The 8 T cell receptor beta chains presented below share a single source sample, sequenced in a study of technical replicates of blood from a handful of donors. Profiling relied on immunoSEQ multiplex PCR, and the TCRdb table lists in-frame clones only, not all of them. The sample has some 77,000 clones, approximately 96% seen once. Source material: T cells isolated from PBMCs. These receptors were collected from a human donor in good health.

The chain combines TRBV6-5 with TRBJ1-2, with 8 nucleotides matching TRBD1. The germline V gene encodes CDR1 MNHEY and CDR2 SVGAGI. This CDR3 contains 14 residues. V dropped 5 bases and J dropped 2; count of bases not matched to a gene: 4. CDR3 coding DNA: TGTGCCAGCAGTGACAGGGGCCGGAACTATGGCTACACCTTC. Translation: CASSDRGRNYGYTF.

The chain employs TRBV7-3 and TRBJ2-3; TRBD1 matches at 9 bases. The germline V gene encodes CDR1 SGHTA and CDR2 FQGTGA. The trim removed 3 bases at V and 4 bases at J, leaving 5 bases unmatched. CDR3 length equals 15 residues. The CDR3 DNA sequence: TGTGCCAGCAGCTTCACCGGGACAGGGCCAGATACGCAGTATTTT. This codes for CASSFTGTGPDTQYF.

V and J are TRBV6-5 and TRBJ1-2, with 7 bases lining up with TRBD1. Germline V gene data show CDR1 as MNHEY and CDR2 as SVGAGI. Trimming cost V 2 bases and J 10 bases; bases outside gene matches: 7. The CDR3 loop spans 13 amino acids. The CDR3 is CASSYGTGEDYTF. CDR3 DNA: TGTGCCAGCAGTTACGGAACAGGGGAGGACTACACCTTC.

V gene TRBV9 combines with J gene TRBJ2-7; TRBD2 matches at 15 bases. This CDR3 comprises 20 residues. Trimming cost V 1 base and J 5 bases; bases outside gene matches: 16. Germline loops: CDR1 SGDLS, CDR2 YYNGEE. The CDR3 loop reads CASSVTPGLAGGNVDHEQYF. CDR3 nucleotides: TGTGCCAGCAGCGTAACCCCGGGACTAGCGGGAGGAAACGTTGACCACGAGCAGTACTTC.

The CDR3 reads CASSPETEHTEAFF. The CDR3 region has the DNA TGTGCCAGCTCACCCGAGACTGAACACACTGAAGCTTTCTTT. V is TRBV18 and J is TRBJ1-1; D gene uncertain. With 3 bases removed from V and 3 bases from J, the gap between germline ends came to 11 bases. This CDR3 is built from 14 residues. Per the germline V gene, CDR1 is KGHSH and CDR2 is LQKENI.

The V and J genes are TRBV10-3 and TRBJ2-7, with D perhaps TRBD1 (5 bases). Germline V gives CDR1 ENHRY, CDR2 SYGVKD. CDR3 length: 12 amino acids. V dropped 2 bases and J dropped 4 bases, with 6 bases sitting between them. DNA for the CDR3: TGTGCCATCAGTGAGAGGGGATACGAGCAGTACTTC. As protein: CAISERGYEQYF.

The CDR3 nucleotides are TGTGCCAGCAGCGTAGTGGGACAGGGGAGTAACACCATATATTTT. Amino acid sequence: CASSVVGQGSNTIYF. The rearrangement uses TRBV9 and TRBJ1-3; TRBD1 matches at 10 bases. The CDR3 loop spans 15 amino acids. V was pared by 0 bases and J by 7 bases, with 4 bases of the junction left unmatched. Germline CDR1 is SGDLS and CDR2 is YYNGEE.

This CDR3 is CASRMGPGTIYEQYF. DNA of the CDR3: TGTGCCAGCAGGATGGGGCCCGGGACTATCTACGAGCAGTACTTC. V gene TRBV25-1 combines with J gene TRBJ2-7; 7 bases align to TRBD2. The CDR3 has 15 amino acids. Losses at the gene ends were 6 bases for V and 3 bases for J; bases not matched to a gene: 11. Germline lookup yields CDR1 MGHDK and CDR2 SYGVNS.